This entry concerns a single T cell receptor beta chain. The antigen is unknown. This specimen belongs to a study of molecular identifiers for immune sequencing clone quantification. TCRdb processed the PCR reads anew with MiXCR; each CDR3 protein has one entry. The table shows over 600,000 distinct CDR3 sequences, with just under 20% occurring only once. Findings and limits, study-wide: Identical TCR molecules sharing a barcode could underestimate highly expanded clone sizes.

Libraries of naive CD8 cells were prepared from roughly 18,000 to 920,000 sorted cells using 10%, 30% or 50% RNA. When naive CD8 T cells were sorted, they were gated as CD8+CD4-CCR7+CD45RA+. This clonotype was sampled from a human donor in good health. Some libraries in this study had Jurkat cell RNA spiked in. Sequencing was performed on naive CD8+ T cells from blood, with Jurkat cell RNA spiked in. Subset: FACS-sorted CD8+CD4-CCR7+CD45RA+ naive T cells.

The DNA for the CDR3 is TGTGCCAGCAGCGGACCCGTAAATGAGCAGTTCTTC. It specifies CASSGPVNEQFF. This chain uses TRBV7-9 with TRBJ2-1; no firm D call. Germline V gives CDR1 SEHNR, CDR2 FQNEAQ (reference sequence). The CDR3 is 12 amino acids. V was clipped by 5 bases and J by 7 bases, with 9 bases between them.